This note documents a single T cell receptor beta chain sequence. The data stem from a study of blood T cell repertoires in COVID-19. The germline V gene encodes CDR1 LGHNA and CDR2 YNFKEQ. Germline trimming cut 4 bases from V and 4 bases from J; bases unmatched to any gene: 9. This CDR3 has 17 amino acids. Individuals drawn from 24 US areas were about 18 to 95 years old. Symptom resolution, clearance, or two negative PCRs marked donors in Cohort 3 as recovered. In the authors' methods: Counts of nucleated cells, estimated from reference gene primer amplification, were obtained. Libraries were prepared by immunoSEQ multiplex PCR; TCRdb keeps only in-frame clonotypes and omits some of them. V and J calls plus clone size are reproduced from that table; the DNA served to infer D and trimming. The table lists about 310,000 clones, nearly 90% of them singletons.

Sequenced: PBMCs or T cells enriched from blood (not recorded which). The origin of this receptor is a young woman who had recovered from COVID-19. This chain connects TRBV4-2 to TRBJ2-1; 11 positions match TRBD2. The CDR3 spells CASSLIETSGSYNEQFF. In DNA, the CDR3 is TGTGCCAGCAGCCTAATCGAAACTAGCGGGAGTTACAATGAGCAGTTCTTC.